Here is one T cell receptor (beta chain) with its context. One end of the junction fails to match germline, which may point to a read error. Per germline, CDR1 SSHAT and CDR2 FNYEAQ (reference sequence). The CDR3 totals 14 residues. This sample is drawn from a study of cytomegalovirus exposure and HLA in healthy donors. The PCR had 60 Vbeta and 13 Jbeta primers. TCRdb's copy holds only in-frame clones and misses some; the assay was immunoSEQ multiplex PCR. The data show 150,000 to 200,000 clones, over 65% seen once. The sequenced sample consisted of PBMCs. This receptor was obtained from a man aged 35-49 years in good health and CMV-seropositive. The genes are TRBV7-7 and TRBJ2-3, with 8 bases lining up with TRBD2. In DNA form, the CDR3 reads TGTGCTAGCAGCTTAGGACTAGCCTCAGATACGCAGTATTTT. This gives the protein CASSLGLASDTQYF.